This passage covers 10 T cell receptor beta chains from one sample sequenced in a study of T cells in Graves' hyperthyroidism and ophthalmopathy. Authors of the study amplified TCR beta CDR3 regions from RNA transcripts. The study used the HTBI primer set for a first-round RT-PCR of the TCR CDR3. TCRdb fed the multiplex PCR reads into MiXCR, producing one record per CDR3 protein. Among 450,000 to 700,000 distinct CDR3 sequences listed, under 60% were seen once. Sequenced sample: peripheral blood or thyroid tissue (not recorded which). The receptors were gathered from an adult woman with Graves' disease, either hyperthyroidism or ophthalmopathy (not recorded which).

This clonotype was found many times. J is TRBJ1-5 and V is TRBV5-1, with unresolved D. Trimming shortened V by 0 bases and J by 3 bases, and 7 bases separated the two germline ends. The germline V gene has CDR1 SGHRS and CDR2 YFSETQ. The CDR3 is 14 amino acids. The CDR3 reads CASSLAGANQPQHF. DNA for the CDR3: TGCGCCAGCAGCTTGGCCGGTGCCAATCAGCCCCAGCATTTT.

The CDR3 nucleotides read TGTGCCAGCAGTTACGGACAGAACACCGGGGAGCTGTTTTTT. As protein: CASSYGQNTGELFF. This chain links TRBV2 with TRBJ2-2, with D possibly being TRBD1 (5 bases). This CDR3 is 14 amino acids long. In germline, CDR1 is SNHLY, CDR2 FYNNEI. Trimming left V 5 bases short and J 1 base short, with 8 bases between.

V usage is TRBV27 and J usage is TRBJ1-4, with D perhaps matching TRBD1 (6 bases). Trimming removed 8 bases from V and 8 bases from J, with 24 bases in between. In germline, CDR1 is MNHEY, CDR2 SMNVEV (reference sequence). The CDR3 has 16 amino acids. CDR3 in DNA: TGTGCCAGCGCACAAGGGGGAGGCAGGTTGGGGGAAAAACTGTTTTTT. It translates to CASAQGGGRLGEKLFF. Based on the CDR3 plus reference TRBV27 and TRBJ1-4, the full variable domain is EAQVTQNPRYLITVTGKKLTVTCSQNMNHEYMSWYRQDPGLGLRQIYYSMNVEVTDKGDVPEGYKVSRKEKRNFPLILESPSPNQTSLYFCASAQGGGRLGEKLFFGSGTQLSVL.

The rearrangement uses TRBV2 and TRBJ2-7; D ambiguous. The tail of the sequence fits TRBJ2-5 better, so the J call may be wrong. This CDR3 comprises 13 residues. Looked up from germline, CDR1 is SNHLY and CDR2 is FYNNEI. The CDR3 region is CASSDGPAETQYF. Written as DNA, the CDR3 is TGTGCCAGCAGTGACGGCCCCGCGGAGACCCAGTACTTC.

This clonotype was observed at least ten times. This chain joins TRBV24-1 and TRBJ2-2; D is possibly TRBD2 (5 bases). The CDR3 totals 18 residues. V lost 0 bases and J lost 2, with 15 bases in between. Germline CDR1 reads KGHDR; CDR2 reads SFDVKD. This CDR3 reads CATSDLEGVGKNTGELFF. The DNA of the CDR3 is TGTGCCACCAGTGATTTGGAGGGCGTCGGAAAAAACACCGGGGAGCTGTTTTTT.

The chain joins TRBV20-1 to TRBJ2-3; D may be TRBD2 (6 bases). The V end lost 7 bases, the J end lost 2 bases, and 10 bases lay between the germline ends. The CDR3 is 12 residues long. Germline-derived CDR1 and CDR2 are DFQATT and SNEGSKA (reference sequence). The CDR3 sequence: CSVGGFTDTQYF. In DNA, the CDR3 is TGCAGTGTTGGGGGGTTCACAGATACGCAGTATTTT.

This chain joins TRBV10-3 and TRBJ2-7; D is possibly TRBD1 or TRBD2 (6 bases each). Trimming stripped 3 bases from V and 4 bases from J, with 16 bases between. This CDR3 is 15 amino acids long. Germline V gene sequence: CDR1 ENHRY, CDR2 SYGVKD. This CDR3 reads CAISDSRGHSYEQYF. In DNA, the CDR3 is TGTGCCATCAGTGATTCTCGGGGGCACTCTTACGAGCAGTACTTC.

This chain uses TRBV28 with TRBJ2-2, with unresolved D. Germline V gene data show CDR1 as MDHEN and CDR2 as SYDVKM. The V gene lost 11 bases and the J gene lost 9 bases, with 13 bases spanning the gap. This CDR3 is built from 11 residues. CDR3 amino acids: CAGTVGRELFF. As DNA, the CDR3 is TGTGCCGGCACAGTCGGGCGGGAGCTGTTTTTT.

This chain connects TRBV7-3 to TRBJ2-5, with D perhaps matching TRBD2 (5 bases). Trimming removed 2 bases at V and 5 bases at J, with 12 bases between. CDR3 size: 14 residues. CDR1 is SGHTA and CDR2 is FQGTGA in the germline V gene. The CDR3 nucleotides read TGTGCCAGCAGCTTACGTAATGAGCGGGAGACCCAGTACTTC. Translation: CASSLRNERETQYF.

This clonotype has a count of ten or more. The chain combines TRBV19 with TRBJ1-5; perhaps TRBD1 as D (5 bases). Trimming left V 10 bases short and J 3 bases short, with 10 bases between. Looked up from germline, CDR1 is LNHDA and CDR2 is SQIVND (reference sequence). This CDR3 region has 12 residues. The CDR3 region is CATAGYNQPQHF. CDR3 in DNA: TGTGCCACCGCAGGGTACAATCAGCCCCAGCATTTT.